The 3 T cell receptor beta chains in this list originate from one sample, sequenced in a study of blood T cell repertoires in COVID-19. Assay used: immunoSEQ multiplex PCR; TCRdb lists only in-frame clones, some missing. The table shows 250,000 to 300,000 clones, with 88% occurring only once. Sequencing was performed on peripheral blood. These receptors were collected from a woman in her 30s who had recovered from COVID-19.

This clone occurred once. V and J are TRBV7-2 and TRBJ1-4, with 9 nucleotides matching TRBD1. CDR3 size: 14 residues. Germline CDR1 is SGHTA and CDR2 is FQGNSA. V shed 3 bases, J shed 10 bases, and the junction held 6 bases outside the gene matches. The CDR3 loop is CASSFGTGSGKLFF. The CDR3 DNA reads as TGTGCCAGCAGCTTTGGGACAGGGAGTGGAAAACTGTTTTTT.

The DNA of the CDR3 is TGTGCCAGCAGCTCGCCGGGACAGATCTACGAGCAGTACTTC. Its translation is CASSSPGQIYEQYF. The gene calls are TRBV7-9 and TRBJ2-7, with TRBD1 matching over 7 bases. V lost 4 bases and J lost 3; bases outside the gene matches: 6. Germline-derived CDR1 and CDR2 are SEHNR and FQNEAQ (reference sequence). The CDR3 has 14 amino acids.

This clone was seen only once. The chain has TRBV9 and TRBJ2-3; 8 bases line up with TRBD2. Germline trimming cut 3 bases from V and 4 bases from J; bases unmatched to any gene: 16. There are 18 residues in the CDR3. CDR1 and CDR2 from the germline V gene are SGDLS and YYNGEE. CDR3 region: CASSGTLAVRGGSDTQYF. The CDR3 region has the DNA TGTGCCAGCAGCGGCACCCTAGCTGTCCGGGGGGGGTCAGATACGCAGTATTTT. Full variable domain (rest looked up from reference TRBV9 and TRBJ2-3): DSGVTQTPKHLITATGQRVTLRCSPRSGDLSVYWYQQSLDQGLQFLIQYYNGEERAKGNILERFSAQQFPDLHSELNLSSLELGDSALYFCASSGTLAVRGGSDTQYFGPGTRLTVL.